One and the same sample provided the 20 T cell receptor beta chains below, sequenced in a study of identical twins. TCRdb passed the 5' RACE reads through MiXCR, listing each CDR3 protein once. The table lists about 200,000 distinct CDR3 sequences, 9.4% of them singletons. The sequenced sample consisted of memory (CD45RO+) T cells sorted from blood. These receptor sequences come from a woman between 18 and 29 years old in good health.

This clonotype occurred a few times. This chain uses TRBV28 with TRBJ2-7; 9 bases map to TRBD2. CDR3 size: 14 residues. Germline values: CDR1 MDHEN, CDR2 SYDVKM. V lost 6 bases, J lost 1 base, and 4 bases stayed unmatched. The CDR3 loop is CASRSTSGSYEQYF. The CDR3 DNA reads as TGTGCCAGCAGATCGACTAGCGGTTCCTACGAGCAGTACTTC.

This clonotype appeared a few times. The chain links TRBV15 to TRBJ2-1; D may be TRBD2 (6 bases). Trimming took 3 bases from V and 6 from J, leaving 12 bases between them. The germline gives CDR1 LNHNV, CDR2 YYDKDF (reference sequence). The CDR3 is made up of 14 amino acids. Here the CDR3 DNA reads TGTGCCACCAGCAGCCGCCGGGACTTCAATGAGCAGTTCTTC. Encoded protein: CATSSRRDFNEQFF.

This clonotype was detected ten times or more. The rearrangement links TRBV5-1 to TRBJ2-7; tentative D call: TRBD2 (5 bases). Germline values: CDR1 SGHRS, CDR2 YFSETQ. The V gene lost 1 base and the J gene lost 5 bases, with 7 bases spanning the gap. The CDR3 loop spans 12 amino acids. For the CDR3, the DNA is TGCGCCAGCAGCTTGACCGGGGACGAGCAGTACTTC. This sequence encodes CASSLTGDEQYF.

This chain links TRBV15 with TRBJ2-7; the D gene is possibly TRBD2 (6 bases). Per germline, CDR1 LNHNV and CDR2 YYDKDF (reference sequence). Trimming removed 0 bases from V and 6 bases from J, with 15 bases in between. The CDR3 length is 15 residues. CDR3 nucleotide sequence: TGTGCCACCAGCAGAGATGGCGGAGGGAGCTTCGAGCAGTACTTC. It is translated as CATSRDGGGSFEQYF. The full variable domain, rest sourced from reference TRBV15 and TRBJ2-7, is DAMVIQNPRYQVTQFGKPVTLSCSQTLNHNVMYWYQQKSSQAPKLLFHYYDKDFNNEADTPDNFQSRRPNTSFCFLDIRSPGLGDTAMYLCATSRDGGGSFEQYFGPGTRLTVT.

The chain employs TRBV3-1 and TRBJ2-7, with D tentatively TRBD1 or TRBD2 (6 bases each). Trimming left V 2 bases short and J 5 bases short, with 10 bases between. CDR1 and CDR2 (germline): LGHDT, YNNKEL (reference sequence). This CDR3 is 13 amino acids long. The CDR3 DNA reads TGTGCCAGCAGCCAAATAGGGGGGAACGAGCAGTACTTC. Translating it yields CASSQIGGNEQYF.

This clonotype was seen many times. The gene calls are TRBV7-2 and TRBJ2-5; D unresolved. Per the germline V gene, CDR1 is SGHTA and CDR2 is FQGNSA. V lost 4 bases to trimming and J lost 4 bases, with 10 bases between them. This CDR3 contains 13 residues. This chain's CDR3 is CASSSTAGETQYF. The CDR3 DNA is TGTGCCAGCAGCTCGACCGCCGGAGAGACCCAGTACTTC.

For the CDR3, the DNA is TGTGCCAGTAGCGGGGCGATGAACACTGAAGCTTTCTTT. This translates into CASSGAMNTEAFF. V is TRBV19 and J is TRBJ1-1, with D possibly matching TRBD1 (5 bases). Germline values: CDR1 LNHDA, CDR2 SQIVND (reference sequence). V gave up 6 bases and J gave up 0 bases, with 8 bases separating them. CDR3 length: 13 residues.

This chain links TRBV2 with TRBJ2-7; tentatively, D is TRBD2 (6 bases). The ends were cut back, 8 bases at V and 0 bases at J, with 14 bases in the middle. The length of the CDR3 is 14 residues. Germline CDR1 and CDR2: SNHLY and FYNNEI. The CDR3 sequence: CASLDGDFSYEQYF. The DNA of the CDR3 is TGTGCCAGCTTGGACGGGGACTTCTCCTACGAGCAGTACTTC. Together with reference TRBV2 and TRBJ2-7, the CDR3 gives the full variable domain: EPEVTQTPSHQVTQMGQEVILRCVPISNHLYFYWYRQILGQKVEFLVSFYNNEISEKSEIFDDQFSVERPDGSNFTLKIRSTKLEDSAMYFCASLDGDFSYEQYFGPGTRLTVT.

This clonotype was detected many times. The rearrangement uses TRBV6-2 or TRBV6-3 and TRBJ2-4; D not certain. Trimming removed 4 bases from V and 6 bases from J, with 13 bases in between. CDR3 length: 14 amino acids. In germline, CDR1 is MNHEY, CDR2 SVGEGT. The CDR3 sequence: CASSFGRATNIQYF. CDR3 sequence (DNA): TGTGCCAGCAGTTTCGGAAGGGCAACAAACATTCAGTACTTC.

This clonotype was observed a handful of times. One junction end does not reproduce the germline sequence, and a read error may be involved. The V call is TRBV20-1, the J call TRBJ2-2; D unresolved. The CDR3 contains 11 residues. CDR1 and CDR2 from the germline V gene are DFQATT and SNEGSKA (reference sequence). The CDR3 nucleotides are TGCAGTGCTAGCAACACCTGGGAGCTGTTTTTT. Its protein product is CSASNTWELFF.

This clonotype came up many times. The rearrangement uses TRBV18 and TRBJ2-3; TRBD2 agrees at 11 bases. From germline, CDR1 is KGHSH and CDR2 LQKENI. The CDR3 loop spans 15 amino acids. V was pared by 3 bases and J by 1 base, with 0 bases of the junction left unmatched. DNA for the CDR3: TGTGCCAGCTCACCGGGACTAGCGGGCACAGATACGCAGTATTTT. Amino acids: CASSPGLAGTDTQYF.

The chain employs TRBV3-1 and TRBJ1-1, with 7 bases aligning to TRBD1. The CDR3 runs to 17 residues. Trimming at V came to 4 bases and at J to 8 bases, leaving 19 bases not matched to a gene. Germline-derived CDR1 and CDR2 are LGHDT and YNNKEL (reference sequence). The CDR3: CASSPSRGLGGSTEAFF. Written as DNA, the CDR3 is TGTGCCAGCAGCCCTTCCAGGGGGTTAGGCGGCAGCACAGAAGCTTTCTTT.

This clonotype was seen ten or more times. The rearrangement joins TRBV6-1 to TRBJ1-3, with D possibly being TRBD1 (5 bases). CDR3 length: 14 amino acids. CDR1 is MNHNS and CDR2 is SASEGT in the germline V gene. The ends were cut back, 6 bases at V and 4 bases at J, with 13 bases in the middle. For the CDR3, the DNA is TGTGCCAGCAGCCCCGGACACGGCGGAAACACCATATATTTT. Encoded protein: CASSPGHGGNTIYF.

The chain employs TRBV11-1 and TRBJ2-6; 12 positions match TRBD1. Trimming took 5 bases from V and 1 from J; bases not matched to a gene: 6. This CDR3 has 18 amino acids. Germline CDR1 and CDR2: SGHAT and FQDESV (reference sequence). The CDR3 region is CASSPRGQGASGANVLTF. The CDR3 nucleotides read TGTGCCAGCAGCCCTCGGGGACAGGGGGCGTCTGGGGCCAACGTCCTGACTTTC.

This rearrangement joins TRBV5-4 to TRBJ2-3; D possibly matches TRBD1 or TRBD2 (5 bases each). V lost 4 bases and J 9 bases, leaving 9 bases between the germline ends. The length of the CDR3 is 11 residues. Germline CDR1 reads SGHNT; CDR2 reads YYREEE (reference sequence). The CDR3 reads CASSGDDTQYF. The CDR3 DNA sequence: TGTGCCAGCAGCGGGGACGACACGCAGTATTTT.

The V and J genes are TRBV4-1 and TRBJ2-2; a possible D gene is TRBD1 (6 bases). Trimming removed 6 bases at V and 7 bases at J, with 18 bases between. Germline values: CDR1 MGHRA, CDR2 YSYEKL. The CDR3 has 15 amino acids. CDR3 bases: TGCGCCAGCAGACCCGACAGGCCTGGGGGCGGGGAGCTGTTTTTT. This gives the protein CASRPDRPGGGELFF.

The chain uses TRBV5-1 and TRBJ2-2, with D unresolved. The CDR3 totals 11 residues. V shed 5 bases and J shed 6 bases, with 5 bases lying between them. Germline CDR1 is SGHRS and CDR2 is YFSETQ. The CDR3 sequence: CASRMAGELFF. CDR3 sequence (DNA): TGCGCCAGCAGGATGGCCGGGGAGCTGTTTTTT.

This clonotype has more than one count but fewer than ten. The chain has TRBV11-2 and TRBJ1-4, with D maybe TRBD1 (5 bases). Trimming stripped 3 bases from V and 10 bases from J, with 6 bases between. This CDR3 is 11 amino acids long. Germline V gives CDR1 SGHAT, CDR2 FQNNGV. In DNA form, the CDR3 reads TGTGCCAGCAGCTTGAGGGGAAAACTGTTTTTT. This sequence encodes CASSLRGKLFF.

There are many counts of this clonotype. The CDR3 nucleotides are TGTGCCAGCAGTGGCGGGGCAACCTACGAGCAGTACTTC. Its translation is CASSGGATYEQYF. The chain is built from TRBV12-3 or TRBV12-4 and TRBJ2-7, with D perhaps TRBD2 (6 bases). The germline V and J ends were trimmed by 5 bases and 2 bases, with 10 bases remaining between them. The CDR3 spans 13 residues.

The CDR3 DNA follows: TGTGCCAGCAGTCCGACCACCGGAAGAAAGGGCTACACCTTC. This gives the protein CASSPTTGRKGYTF. V usage is TRBV6-1 and J usage is TRBJ1-2; D unclear. V was clipped by 5 bases and J by 8 bases, with 18 bases between them. The V gene's germline CDR1 is MNHNS and CDR2 SASEGT. This CDR3 has 14 amino acids.